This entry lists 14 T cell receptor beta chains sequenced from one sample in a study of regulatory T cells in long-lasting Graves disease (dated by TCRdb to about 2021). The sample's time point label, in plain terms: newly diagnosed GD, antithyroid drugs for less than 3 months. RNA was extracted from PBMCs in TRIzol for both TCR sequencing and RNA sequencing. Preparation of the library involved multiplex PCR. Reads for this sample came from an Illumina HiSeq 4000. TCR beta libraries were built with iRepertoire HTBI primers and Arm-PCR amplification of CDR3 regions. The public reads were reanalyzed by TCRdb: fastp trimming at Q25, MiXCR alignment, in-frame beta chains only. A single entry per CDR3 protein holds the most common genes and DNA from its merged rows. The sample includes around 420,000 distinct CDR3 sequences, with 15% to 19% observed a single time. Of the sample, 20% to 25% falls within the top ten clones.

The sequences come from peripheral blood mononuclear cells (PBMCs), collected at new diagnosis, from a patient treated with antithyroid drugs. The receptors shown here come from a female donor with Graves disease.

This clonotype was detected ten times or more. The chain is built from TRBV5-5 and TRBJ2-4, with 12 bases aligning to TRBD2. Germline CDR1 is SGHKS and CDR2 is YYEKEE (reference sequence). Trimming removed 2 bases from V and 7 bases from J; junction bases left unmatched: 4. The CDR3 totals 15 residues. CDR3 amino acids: CASSFTSGGMNIQYF. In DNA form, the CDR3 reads TGTGCCAGCAGCTTTACTAGCGGGGGGATGAACATTCAGTACTTC.

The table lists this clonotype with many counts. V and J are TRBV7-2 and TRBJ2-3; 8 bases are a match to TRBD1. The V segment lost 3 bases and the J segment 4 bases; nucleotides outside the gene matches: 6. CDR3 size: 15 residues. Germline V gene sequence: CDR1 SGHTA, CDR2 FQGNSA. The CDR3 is CASSLAGQGSDTQYF. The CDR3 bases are TGTGCCAGCAGCTTGGCCGGACAGGGTTCAGATACGCAGTATTTT.

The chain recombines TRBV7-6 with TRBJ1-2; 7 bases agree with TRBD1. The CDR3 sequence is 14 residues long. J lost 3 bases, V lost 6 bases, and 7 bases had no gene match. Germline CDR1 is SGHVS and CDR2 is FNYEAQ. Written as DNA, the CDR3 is TGTGCCAGCAGTGATAACAGGGGCTACTATGGCTACACCTTC. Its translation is CASSDNRGYYGYTF.

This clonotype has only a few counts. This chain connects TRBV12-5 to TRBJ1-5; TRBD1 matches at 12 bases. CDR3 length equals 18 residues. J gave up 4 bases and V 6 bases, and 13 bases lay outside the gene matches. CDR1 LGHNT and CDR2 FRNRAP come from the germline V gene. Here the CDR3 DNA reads TGTGCTAGTGGACCCTCGGGACAGGGGGCGCTCGGAAATCAGCCCCAGCATTTT. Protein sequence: CASGPSGQGALGNQPQHF.

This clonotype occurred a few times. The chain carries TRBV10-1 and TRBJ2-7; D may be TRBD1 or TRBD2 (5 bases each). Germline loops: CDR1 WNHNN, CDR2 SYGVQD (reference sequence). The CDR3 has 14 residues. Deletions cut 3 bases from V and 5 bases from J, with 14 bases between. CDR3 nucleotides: TGCGCCAGCAGTGACCGAGGGACGGTCGACGAGCAGTACTTC. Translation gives CASSDRGTVDEQYF.

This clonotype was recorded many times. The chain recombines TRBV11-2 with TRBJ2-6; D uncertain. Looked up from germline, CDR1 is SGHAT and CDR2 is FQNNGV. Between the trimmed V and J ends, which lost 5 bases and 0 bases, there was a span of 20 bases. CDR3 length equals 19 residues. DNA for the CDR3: TGTGCCAGCAGCCCCATACGGCACCCCTCGGGCTCTGGGGCCAACGTCCTGACTTTC. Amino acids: CASSPIRHPSGSGANVLTF.

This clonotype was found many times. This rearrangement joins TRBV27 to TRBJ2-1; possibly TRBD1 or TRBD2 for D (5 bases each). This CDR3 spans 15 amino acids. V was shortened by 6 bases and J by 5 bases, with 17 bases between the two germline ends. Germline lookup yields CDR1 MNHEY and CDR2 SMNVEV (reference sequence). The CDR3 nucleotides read TGTGCCAGCAGCCAAGACAGAGGGGTACACAATGAGCAGTTCTTC. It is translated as CASSQDRGVHNEQFF.

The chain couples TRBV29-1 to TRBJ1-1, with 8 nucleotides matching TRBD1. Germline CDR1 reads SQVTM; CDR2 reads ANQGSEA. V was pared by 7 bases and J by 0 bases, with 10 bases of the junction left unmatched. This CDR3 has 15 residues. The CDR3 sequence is CSGTDRGLMNTEAFF. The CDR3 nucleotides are TGCAGCGGAACCGACAGGGGACTTATGAACACTGAAGCTTTCTTT.

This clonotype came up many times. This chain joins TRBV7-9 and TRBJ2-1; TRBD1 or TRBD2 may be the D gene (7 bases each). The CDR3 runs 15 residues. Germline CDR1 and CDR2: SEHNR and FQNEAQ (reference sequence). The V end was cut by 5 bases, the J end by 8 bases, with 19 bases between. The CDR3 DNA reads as TGTGCCAGCAGCCCCTACGGGGGAGGGGGCTATGAGCAGTTCTTC. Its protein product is CASSPYGGGGYEQFF.

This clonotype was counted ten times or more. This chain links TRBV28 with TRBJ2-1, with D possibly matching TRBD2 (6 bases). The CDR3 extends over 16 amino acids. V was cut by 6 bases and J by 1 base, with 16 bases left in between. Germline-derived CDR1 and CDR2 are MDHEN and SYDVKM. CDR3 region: CASRGGEARSYNEQFF. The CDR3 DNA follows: TGTGCCAGCAGGGGGGGAGAGGCGCGTTCCTACAATGAGCAGTTCTTC.

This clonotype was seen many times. The CDR3 DNA sequence: TGTGCCAGCACTTTTCTTCCCTCCTACGAGCAGTACTTC. It codes for CASTFLPSYEQYF. The chain uses TRBV2 and TRBJ2-7; D uncertain. Germline values: CDR1 SNHLY, CDR2 FYNNEI. There are 13 residues in the CDR3. Trimming removed 7 bases from V and 0 bases from J, with 10 bases in between.

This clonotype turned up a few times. CDR3 DNA sequence: TGTGCCAGCAGCCAAGATCAAGGAGCTTCCCAGTTCTTC. The encoded protein is CASSQDQGASQFF. The rearrangement joins TRBV14 to TRBJ2-1, with D unresolved. V was shortened by 0 bases and J by 13 bases, with 13 bases between the two germline ends. The CDR3 contains 13 residues. Germline CDR1 reads SGHDN; CDR2 reads FVKESK.

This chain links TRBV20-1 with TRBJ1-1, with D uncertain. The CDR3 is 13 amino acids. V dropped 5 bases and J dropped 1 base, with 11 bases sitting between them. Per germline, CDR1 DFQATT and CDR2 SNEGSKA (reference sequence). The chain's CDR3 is CSAPILKNTEAFF. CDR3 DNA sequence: TGCAGTGCTCCGATTTTGAAGAACACTGAAGCTTTCTTT.

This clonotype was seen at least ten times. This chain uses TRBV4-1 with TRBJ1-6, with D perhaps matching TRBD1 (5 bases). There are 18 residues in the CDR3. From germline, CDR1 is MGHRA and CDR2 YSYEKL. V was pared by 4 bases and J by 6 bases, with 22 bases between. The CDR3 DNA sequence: TGCGCCAGCAGCCGCGCAACACCTCCGGGGCTTGGTAATTCACCCCTCCACTTT. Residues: CASSRATPPGLGNSPLHF.